This TCR beta chain was identified in a study of shared clonotypes between healthy human individuals. The wider study: Three CD4 naive, three CD4 memory, two CD8 naive and one CD8 memory plate were used per donor. General observations from the study: Enrolling few donors narrowed the genetic and exposure-history diversity that was represented. The sampled material consisted only of blood, and tissue repertoires are likely to differ.

Looked up from germline, CDR1 is ENHRY and CDR2 is SYGVKD. This CDR3 has 15 residues. Regarding this clone: Antigen unknown. An end of the junction differs from the germline gene, which may be a read error.

Each PCR replicate from the sorted subsets contained around 0.2 ug DNA, which is tens of thousands of T cell genomes. Produced via immunoSEQ multiplex PCR; TCRdb's table is partial and in-frame only. Counted here are approximately 600,000 clones, approximately 95% occurring once; the ten biggest clones make up over 0.1%. CD45RO-negative CD8 cells positively selected for CCR7 made up the naive population, which excluded terminally differentiated effector memory CD45RA+ cells. The source material was naive CD8+ T cells sorted from blood. The sequence came from a woman under 40 in good health. The rearrangement links TRBV10-3 to TRBJ2-7; 9 bases align to TRBD2. The CDR3 nucleotides read TGTGCCGTCAGTGAGAACTCGGCGGGAGGGTACGAGCAGTACTTC. Translating it yields CAVSENSAGGYEQYF.